This T cell receptor beta chain was identified during a study of naive and memory T cell subsets. CMV status came from CD4+ IFNgamma after overnight CMV lysate stimulation. Both TRBC1 and TRBC2 were covered by a beta constant-region primer of two equimolar oligonucleotides. Nested alpha and beta constant-region primers with the SP2 primer drove four PCR rounds on ligated cDNA. Each CDR3 protein is one row after TCRdb ran MiXCR on the UMI-ligation and nested PCR reads. The sample yields over 110,000 distinct CDR3 sequences, roughly a fifth seen once. Overall study findings and caveats: A few larger clonotypes appeared in naive repertoires, especially CD8, possibly memory cells re-expressing CD45RA. Diversity fell and Gini index rose from naive through CM, EM, EMRA. Naive and memory repertoire findings lacked a ground truth for validation. Over 85% of naive TCR sequences appeared only once after error correction, unlike memory subsets.

The count of this clonotype is one. Antigen unknown. V lost 3 bases, J lost 0 bases, and 7 bases lay in between. Germline V gene lookup returns CDR1 MDHEN and CDR2 SYDVKM. The CDR3 consists of 14 residues. The source of this sequence is a human donor in good health. This sequence joins TRBV28 and TRBJ2-3; D is unclear. The sequenced sample was naive CD8+ T cells from blood. The CDR3 protein is CASSFVLSTDTQYF. The CDR3 DNA reads TGTGCCAGCAGTTTTGTCCTAAGCACAGATACGCAGTATTTT.